A selection of T cell receptor beta chains follows, all from one sample in a study of identical twins. TCRdb used MiXCR to reprocess the 5' RACE reads, holding one entry per CDR3 protein. Of 600,000 to 700,000 distinct CDR3 sequences listed, 21% are singletons. These sequences were also reported in another study, on T cells expressing NK-cell markers.

The sample consisted of PBMCs. The receptors derive from a woman in her late teens or twenties in good health. Both conserved end residues are part of each CDR3. D genes are given only for firm matches. Clone size is given for some rows only: seen once, a few or many times, or a class if the clone is expanded.

TRBJ2-1	TRBV4-2	TRBD2	15	-	TGTGCCAGCAGAGGGAGCGGGGGGGCCGGTAATGAGCAGTTCTTC	CASRGSGGAGNEQFF
TRBJ2-2	TRBV5-1	TRBD2	16	many	TGCGCCAGCAGCTCCATGACTAGCGGGGGTTTCGGGGAGCTGTTTTTT	CASSSMTSGGFGELFF
TRBJ2-1	TRBV3-1	TRBD2	13	-	TGTGCCAGCAGCCAACTCGGACTAGAAGAAAAGTTCTTC	CASSQLGLEEKFF
TRBJ2-1	TRBV9	-	12	few	TGTGCCAGCAGCCCGCACGACAATGAGCAGTTCTTC	CASSPHDNEQFF
TRBJ1-4	TRBV5-1	-	13	-	TGCGCCAGCAGGGGGGGTGTAGACGAAAAACTGTTTTTT	CASRGGVDEKLFF
TRBJ2-1	TRBV4-3	TRBD2	18	-	TGCGCCAGCAGCCAAGATCCTCTAGCGGGGCTCTCCTACAATGAGCAGTTCTTC	CASSQDPLAGLSYNEQFF
TRBJ1-2	TRBV2	-	12	few	TGTGCCAGCAGTGCTGACCGACAGACTCCAAGCTTC	CASSADRQTPSF
TRBJ1-4	TRBV12-3/TRBV12-4	-	15	-	TGTGCCAGCAGTTTAGCGGACGGGTATAATGAAAAACTGTTTTTT	CASSLADGYNEKLFF
TRBJ1-2	TRBV20-1	TRBD1	14	few	TGCAGTGCCCGGACAGGGGCCAACAACTATGGCTACACCTTC	CSARTGANNYGYTF
TRBJ1-1	TRBV29-1	-	12	many	TGCAGCGTTGATACGGGGCGCACTGAAGCTTTCTTT	CSVDTGRTEAFF
TRBJ2-7	TRBV12-3/TRBV12-4	-	15	-	TGTGCCAGCAGTTTCCCGGGGGTAAAGCTATACGAGCAGTACTTC	CASSFPGVKLYEQYF
TRBJ2-1	TRBV29-1	-	12	many	TGCAGCTCCGATGGATGGGGCAATGAGCAGTTCTTC	CSSDGWGNEQFF
TRBJ2-1	TRBV29-1	-	13	few	TGCAGCGCTCAAGGGACATTAGGCGATGAGCAGTTCTTC	CSAQGTLGDEQFF
TRBJ2-1	TRBV7-7	-	14	few	TGTGCCAGCAGCTTAGGGGAGGTCGGTAATGAGCAGTTCTTC	CASSLGEVGNEQFF
TRBJ1-1	TRBV5-6	TRBD1	16	-	TGTGCCAGCAGCCTACAGGGGGTAATTTGGAACACTGAAGCTTTCTTT	CASSLQGVIWNTEAFF
TRBJ1-2	TRBV7-9	-	13	few	TGTGCCAGCAGCTCGACAGATGGGTATGGCTACACCTTC	CASSSTDGYGYTF
TRBJ1-1	TRBV19	-	12	-	TGTGCCAGTAGTATAGGAGGTGCTGAAGCTTTCTTT	CASSIGGAEAFF
TRBJ2-1	TRBV6-1	-	15	-	TGTGCCAGCAGAAAACAGGGACTGCCCTACAATGAGCAGTTCTTC	CASRKQGLPYNEQFF
TRBJ2-3	TRBV2	TRBD1	15	-	TGTGCCAGCAGTCCACCGGGACAGGGGATAGATACGCAGTATTTT	CASSPPGQGIDTQYF
TRBJ2-7	TRBV15	-	13	few	TGTGCCACCAGCGGCGGACGGTTATCCGAGCAGTACTTC	CATSGGRLSEQYF
TRBJ2-4	TRBV7-6	-	17	-	TGTGCCAGCAGCTTAATAGATTTGGGGTCCGGGAGTGACATTCAGTACTTC	CASSLIDLGSGSDIQYF
TRBJ2-1	TRBV11-3	-	13	-	TGTGCCAGCAGCTCCCACGGGGGAAATGAGCAGTTCTTC	CASSSHGGNEQFF
TRBJ2-3	TRBV12-3/TRBV12-4	-	16	-	TGTGCCAGCGGGCTGGGGAGTAGCGGTAGCACAGATACGCAGTATTTT	CASGLGSSGSTDTQYF
TRBJ1-1	TRBV10-2	-	13	-	TGCGCCAGCAGTGCCCAGGGTGCCACTGAAGCTTTCTTT	CASSAQGATEAFF
TRBJ2-7	TRBV12-3/TRBV12-4	TRBD1	13	-	TGTGCCAGCAGAAGACAGGGAGTAAACGAGCAGTACTTC	CASRRQGVNEQYF
TRBJ1-5	TRBV10-3	TRBD1	13	few	TGTGCCATCAGTTACGGACAGGCCCAGCCCCAGCATTTT	CAISYGQAQPQHF
TRBJ1-5	TRBV12-3/TRBV12-4	-	15	few	TGTGCCAGCAGCAGGGAGGGCAGGGTCAATCAGCCCCAGCATTTT	CASSREGRVNQPQHF
TRBJ2-1	TRBV5-4	TRBD2	14	-	TGTGCCAGCAGGGAAATGGGGGGGTCCGGTGAGCAGTTCTTC	CASREMGGSGEQFF
TRBJ1-1	TRBV5-1	TRBD1	16	-	TGCGCCAGCAGCGGGACAGGGAATTTTGGTCGCACTGAAGCTTTCTTT	CASSGTGNFGRTEAFF
TRBJ2-3	TRBV30	-	13	few	TGTGCCTGGAGTCGAGGGTTGCGGAAAACGCAGTATTTT	CAWSRGLRKTQYF
TRBJ2-7	TRBV3-1	TRBD1	15	-	TGTGCCAGCAGCCACCGGCACAGGGGATCCTACGAGCAGTACTTC	CASSHRHRGSYEQYF
TRBJ2-7	TRBV25-1	TRBD2	14	-	TGTGCCAGCAGTCAGCGGGAAGGTCCCTACGAGCAGTACTTC	CASSQREGPYEQYF
TRBJ1-5	TRBV12-3/TRBV12-4	-	14	-	TGTGCCAGCAGCGCTGCGAATAGCAATCAGCCCCAGCATTTT	CASSAANSNQPQHF
TRBJ2-3	TRBV3-1	-	12	few	TGTGCCAGCAGCAAAAGAAGAGATACGCAGTATTTT	CASSKRRDTQYF
TRBJ2-2	TRBV7-2	-	16	few	TGTGCCAGCAGCTTAGAGGCTGGCCCCAACACCGGGGAGCTGTTTTTT	CASSLEAGPNTGELFF
TRBJ1-1	TRBV7-9	-	15	-	TGTGCCAGCAGCCGAGGACAGAGAATGAACACTGAAGCTTTCTTT	CASSRGQRMNTEAFF
TRBJ2-1	TRBV5-1	-	14	-	TGCGCCAGCAGCACGATAAGGCCAAACAATGAGCAGTTCTTC	CASSTIRPNNEQFF
TRBJ1-1	TRBV5-1	-	12	few	TGCGCCAGCAAAAACCTGAACACTGAAGCTTTCTTT	CASKNLNTEAFF
TRBJ2-6	TRBV27	-	15	few	TGTGCCAGCAGTTTACTGCAATCTGGGGCCAACGTCCTGACTTTC	CASSLLQSGANVLTF
TRBJ2-5	TRBV12-3/TRBV12-4	TRBD1	13	few	TGTGCCAGCAAGGACAGGGTTGGGGGGACCCAGTACTTC	CASKDRVGGTQYF
TRBJ2-2	TRBV20-1	TRBD2	13	many	TGCAGTGCGCCGGGAGGGAACACCGGGGAGCTGTTTTTT	CSAPGGNTGELFF
TRBJ1-1	TRBV12-5	-	13	-	TGTGCTAGTGGTTTCCCCGACAACACTGAAGCTTTCTTT	CASGFPDNTEAFF
TRBJ2-5	TRBV20-1	-	15	-	TGCAGTGCCCTACGACGGGGGAGCCCGCACGAGACCCAGTACTTC	CSALRRGSPHETQYF
TRBJ2-3	TRBV20-1	TRBD1	14	-	TGCAGTGCCGCCGGGACAGGGAGTCCAGATACGCAGTATTTT	CSAAGTGSPDTQYF
TRBJ1-1	TRBV6-5	-	14	few	TGTGCCAGCAGTTATCTGCGTCTCGAAACCGCAGCTTTCTTT	CASSYLRLETAAFF
TRBJ2-5	TRBV7-9	-	15	-	TGTGCCAGCAGCTTTTTCACCGGACTCCAAGAGACCCAGTACTTC	CASSFFTGLQETQYF
TRBJ1-5	TRBV10-3	TRBD1	12	few	TGTGCCATCAGTACAGGGGGGCAGCCCCAGCATTTT	CAISTGGQPQHF
TRBJ1-2	TRBV11-2	TRBD1	14	-	TGTGCCAGCAGACTGACAGGGGACGCGGATGGCTACACCTTC	CASRLTGDADGYTF
TRBJ2-3	TRBV5-1	TRBD2	16	-	TGCGCCAGCAGCTTGGCCCTAGCGGGAGGAAAGAATACGCAGTATTTT	CASSLALAGGKNTQYF
TRBJ2-7	TRBV12-3/TRBV12-4	-	13	-	TGTGCCAGCAGTTTGGGATCCCCGATCGAGCAGTACTTC	CASSLGSPIEQYF
TRBJ1-3	TRBV30	-	13	few	TGTGCCTGGAGTGTAAGCGGCCGCAACACCATATATTTT	CAWSVSGRNTIYF
TRBJ1-6	TRBV27	TRBD1	15	few	TGTGCCAGCAGCCTGACAGGGGTTTATGGTTCACCCCTCCACTTT	CASSLTGVYGSPLHF
TRBJ2-1	TRBV24-1	-	13	-	TGTGCCACCAGTGATGACACCTACAATGAGCAGTTCTTC	CATSDDTYNEQFF
TRBJ2-3	TRBV4-3	TRBD2	13	once	TGCGCCAGCAGCGCTCGGGGGGGAGATACGCAGTATTTT	CASSARGGDTQYF
TRBJ2-1	TRBV6-4	-	15	-	TGTGCCAGCAGTGACTCCCGACTATCGCCCAATGAGCAGTTCTTC	CASSDSRLSPNEQFF